This T cell receptor (beta chain) was documented in a study of T cells expressing NK-cell markers. Across the study: Each TCR beta repertoire originated in sorted T cells that were CD3+CD56+NKG2C+, CD3+CD56+NKG2C- or CD3+CD56-NKG2C+. Findings of the study overall: HCMV specificity of the expanded NKG2C+ T cell clones stayed unclear. Also leading the CD3+CD56-NKG2C+ fraction in a handful of donors were these clonotypes.

Comments on this clonotype: Its antigen is currently unknown.

Germline V lookup: CDR1 MNHEY, CDR2 SVGAGI. This CDR3 has 16 amino acids. TCRdb re-called the 5' RACE reads and gives one entry per CDR3 protein, without DNA. The listing records 350,000 to 500,000 distinct CDR3 sequences. This clonotype was obtained from a woman between 18 and 70 years old in good health. The sample taken for sequencing was blood T cells: a sorted CD56 or NKG2C T cell subset, CD4+ or CD8+ T cells, or bulk PBMC T cells (not recorded which). This chain links TRBV6-5 with TRBJ2-1; the TCRdb D gene call, TRBD2, has no DNA to confirm it. CDR3 amino acids: CASSYSGAGGLGQQFF.